The TCR beta chain described here comes from a study of molecular identifiers for immune sequencing clone quantification. Naive CD8 T cells underwent sorting with the CD8+CD4-CCR7+CD45RA+ definition. After removal of 6 bases from V and 2 bases from J, the junction contained 2 bases not matched to a gene. Germline assignment: CDR1 ENHRY and CDR2 SYGVKD. This CDR3 contains 13 residues. TCRdb reanalysed the PCR reads using MiXCR and keeps one entry per CDR3 protein. The data contain 40,000 to 65,000 distinct CDR3 sequences, more than 35% of them seen just once; the ten biggest clones take up 3% to 4%. Sequences were obtained from naive CD8+ T cells from blood, with Jurkat cell RNA spiked in. The subset: FACS-sorted CD8+CD4-CCR7+CD45RA+ naive T cells. The TCR was taken from a human donor in good health. Some libraries in this study had Jurkat cell RNA spiked in. The chain combines TRBV10-3 with TRBJ1-1; the match to TRBD1 covers 8 bases. The CDR3 DNA reads TGTGCCATCAGGGACAGGGTTAACACTGAAGCTTTCTTT. This codes for CAIRDRVNTEAFF.